This T cell receptor beta chain derives from a study of blood T cell repertoires in COVID-19. Only in-frame clones appear in the TCRdb table, and some are missing; sequencing was by immunoSEQ multiplex PCR. The sample holds about 220,000 clones, almost 90% seen once. From germline, CDR1 is SGDLS and CDR2 YYNGEE. This CDR3 spans 14 amino acids. Trimming pared 4 bases from V and 6 bases from J, leaving 16 bases between. The sequence came from a woman aged 50 to 60 with acute COVID-19. The chain links TRBV9 to TRBJ1-1, with a tentative D call TRBD1 (6 bases). The sample consisted of PBMCs or T cells enriched from blood (not recorded which). The CDR3 loop reads CASSPTGRGPEAFF. Here the CDR3 DNA reads TGTGCCAGCAGCCCAACAGGCAGGGGCCCTGAAGCTTTCTTT.